The 25 T cell receptor beta chains in this list originate from one sample, sequenced in a study of T-cell memory formation after mild COVID-19. In TCRdb, the 5' RACE reads were re-called with MiXCR into one record per CDR3 protein. The sample contains about 470,000 distinct CDR3 sequences, roughly 20% of which appear only once. Sequenced: PBMCs or a T cell subset sorted from them (not recorded which). Source of these receptors: an adult woman who had mild COVID-19 (a few samples of this study predate the infection). Cell type and time point are not known.

The chain couples TRBV7-9 to TRBJ2-7, with a weak D call TRBD1 (6 bases). Germline assignment: CDR1 SEHNR and CDR2 FQNEAQ (reference sequence). The ends were cut back, 1 base at V and 0 bases at J, with 13 bases in the middle. The length of the CDR3 is 16 residues. The DNA for the CDR3 is TGTGCCAGCAGCTTAGTCGGACAGCAGAGCTCCTACGAGCAGTACTTC. Translated, it gives CASSLVGQQSSYEQYF.

This chain connects TRBV20-1 to TRBJ2-7; D is unresolved. Trimming removed 6 bases at V and 3 bases at J, with 15 bases between. The CDR3 runs to 13 residues. Germline lookup yields CDR1 DFQATT and CDR2 SNEGSKA (reference sequence). CDR3 nucleotides: TGCAGTGCCGCCGCCGGGTCGGGCTACGAGCAGTACTTC. It yields the protein CSAAAGSGYEQYF.

This clonotype was seen only a few times. The rearrangement joins TRBV12-3 or TRBV12-4 to TRBJ2-2; 12 positions match TRBD2. The CDR3 spans 16 residues. V trimming: 5 bases; J trimming: 4 bases; junction bases outside the gene matches: 5. CDR3 residues: CASSQRLAGATGELFF. The CDR3 nucleotides are TGTGCCAGCAGTCAACGACTAGCGGGAGCCACCGGGGAGCTGTTTTTT.

CDR3 amino acids: CASSGLRGGDTDTQYF. CDR3 DNA: TGTGCCAGCAGTGGTCTCAGGGGGGGCGACACAGATACGCAGTATTTT. V gene TRBV2 combines with J gene TRBJ2-3; D might be TRBD1 or TRBD2, each matching 7 bases. The V gene's germline CDR1 is SNHLY and CDR2 FYNNEI. Trimming removed 4 bases at V and 2 bases at J, with 16 bases between. This CDR3 has 16 residues. The full variable domain, in which reference TRBV2 and TRBJ2-3 provide the parts outside the CDR3, is EPEVTQTPSHQVTQMGQEVILRCVPISNHLYFYWYRQILGQKVEFLVSFYNNEISEKSEIFDDQFSVERPDGSNFTLKIRSTKLEDSAMYFCASSGLRGGDTDTQYFGPGTRLTVL.

This clonotype has just a few counts. V is TRBV12-3 or TRBV12-4 and J is TRBJ2-6, with 11 bases lining up with TRBD1. The J segment lost 0 bases and the V segment lost 4 bases, leaving 2 bases of the junction unmatched. The CDR3 is made up of 17 amino acids. CDR3 DNA: TGTGCCAGCAGTTCCGGGACAGGGGGCTCTGGGGCCAACGTCCTGACTTTC. Protein: CASSSGTGGSGANVLTF.

CDR3 residues: CSASNGSCYNEQFF. The CDR3 bases are TGCAGTGCTAGCAACGGGTCGTGCTACAATGAGCAGTTCTTC. The chain links TRBV20-1 to TRBJ2-1; D remains ambiguous. This CDR3 has 14 amino acids. Germline V gene sequence: CDR1 DFQATT, CDR2 SNEGSKA (reference sequence). The V and J ends lost 3 bases and 3 bases respectively, with 12 bases between them.

This clonotype was found many times. The chain carries TRBV5-5 and TRBJ2-1; D is unclear. This CDR3 contains 11 residues. Germline CDR1 SGHKS, CDR2 YYEKEE (reference sequence). V shed 4 bases and J shed 9 bases, with 8 bases lying between them. The chain's CDR3 is CASSRSPEQFF. The CDR3 nucleotides read TGTGCCAGCAGCCGTTCTCCTGAGCAGTTCTTC.

This clonotype was seen only a few times. V usage is TRBV29-1 and J usage is TRBJ1-1; D is possibly TRBD1 (6 bases). V was pared by 6 bases and J by 0 bases, with 11 bases between. The CDR3 covers 13 residues. Germline assignment: CDR1 SQVTM and CDR2 ANQGSEA. The CDR3: CSVHGQMNTEAFF. Written as DNA, the CDR3 is TGCAGCGTCCATGGACAGATGAACACTGAAGCTTTCTTT.

This clonotype has a handful of counts. Written as DNA, the CDR3 is TGCAGTGCTAGTGGGGTTCAGGGGGCGGATGGCTACACCTTC. Its protein is CSASGVQGADGYTF. The chain carries TRBV20-1 and TRBJ1-2; 8 nucleotides match TRBD1. V lost 3 bases and J lost 6; bases outside the gene matches: 9. Germline CDR1 and CDR2: DFQATT and SNEGSKA (reference sequence). The CDR3 runs 14 residues.

The V call is TRBV7-9, the J call TRBJ1-1; D gene ambiguous. The CDR3 contains 13 residues. Between the trimmed V and J ends, which lost 5 bases and 4 bases, there was a span of 11 bases. Germline V gene lookup returns CDR1 SEHNR and CDR2 FQNEAQ (reference sequence). The CDR3 is CASSRVEVTEAFF. The CDR3 nucleotides are TGTGCCAGCAGCCGCGTTGAGGTCACTGAAGCTTTCTTT.

V is TRBV7-2 and J is TRBJ2-3; D is unresolved. This CDR3 is 11 amino acids long. The germline CDR1 and CDR2 sequences are SGHTA and FQGNSA. V gave up 0 bases and J gave up 10 bases, with 5 bases separating them. CDR3 DNA: TGTGCCAGCAGCTTAGCGTATCCGCAGTATTTT. Its translation is CASSLAYPQYF.

This clonotype occurred a few times. V usage is TRBV29-1 and J usage is TRBJ2-5; possibly TRBD1 or TRBD2 for D (6 bases each). The germline V and J ends were trimmed by 1 base and 5 bases, with 17 bases remaining between them. Germline V gene sequence: CDR1 SQVTM, CDR2 ANQGSEA. CDR3 length: 15 amino acids. The CDR3 spells CSVEGVGGPGETQYF. The CDR3 region has the DNA TGCAGCGTTGAAGGGGTTGGGGGGCCGGGGGAGACCCAGTACTTC.

The chain recombines TRBV4-1 with TRBJ2-2; D possibly uses TRBD1 or TRBD2 (6 bases each). Germline V gives CDR1 MGHRA, CDR2 YSYEKL. V gave up 0 bases and J gave up 7 bases, with 21 bases separating them. This CDR3 has 18 amino acids. The CDR3 is CASSQDSSKRGRNGELFF. As DNA, the CDR3 is TGCGCCAGCAGCCAAGATAGCTCGAAAAGGGGGAGGAACGGGGAGCTGTTTTTT.

This clonotype was found a few times. V is TRBV2 and J is TRBJ1-5; D is possibly TRBD1 (5 bases). There are 15 residues in the CDR3. Per the germline V gene, CDR1 is SNHLY and CDR2 is FYNNEI. Trimming removed 1 base at V and 4 bases at J, with 11 bases between. The CDR3 protein is CASSEDRLSNQPQHF. Written as DNA, the CDR3 is TGTGCCAGCAGTGAAGACAGGCTTTCGAATCAGCCCCAGCATTTT.

This chain links TRBV4-2 with TRBJ1-2, with D unresolved. The CDR3 loop spans 15 amino acids. The germline V gene has CDR1 LGHNA and CDR2 YNFKEQ. The V end was cut by 0 bases, the J end by 4 bases, with 12 bases between. The CDR3 reads CASSQEMSISYGYTF. CDR3 coding DNA: TGTGCCAGCAGCCAAGAAATGAGCATAAGCTATGGCTACACCTTC.

The chain employs TRBV2 and TRBJ2-2, with 8 bases matching TRBD1. After removal of 7 bases from V and 5 bases from J, the junction contained 9 bases not matched to a gene. The CDR3 totals 15 residues. Germline V gene sequence: CDR1 SNHLY, CDR2 FYNNEI. The CDR3 coding sequence is TGTGCCAGCACTGGGACAGGTGCGATAACCGGGGAGCTGTTTTTT. Its translation is CASTGTGAITGELFF.

This clonotype appeared a few times. The chain is built from TRBV18 and TRBJ1-3, with D possibly matching TRBD1 (6 bases). Germline CDR1 and CDR2: KGHSH and LQKENI. The CDR3 is made up of 16 amino acids. V was shortened by 3 bases and J by 2 bases, with 14 bases between the two germline ends. The CDR3 sequence: CASSPSQQGTGNTIYF. CDR3 sequence (DNA): TGTGCCAGCTCACCCTCCCAACAGGGAACTGGAAACACCATATATTTT.

The chain uses TRBV6-1 and TRBJ2-7, with D tentatively TRBD1 or TRBD2 (6 bases each). The germline V and J ends were trimmed by 0 bases and 3 bases, with 9 bases remaining between them. Germline V gene data show CDR1 as MNHNS and CDR2 as SASEGT. The CDR3 consists of 14 residues. Here the CDR3 reads CASSEAGGLYEQYF. For the CDR3, the DNA is TGTGCCAGCAGTGAAGCAGGGGGGCTCTACGAGCAGTACTTC.

In this sample, this clonotype turned up a few times. The J gene is TRBJ2-7, the V gene TRBV25-1; D gene uncertain. CDR3 length: 14 amino acids. In germline, CDR1 is MGHDK, CDR2 SYGVNS. Trimming left V 2 bases short and J 7 bases short, with 15 bases between. For the CDR3, the DNA is TGTGCCAGCAGTGAAGGGTTATACAGTGGGGAGCAGTACTTC. Protein: CASSEGLYSGEQYF.

This clonotype was seen a handful of times. The rearrangement joins TRBV7-9 to TRBJ2-1; 8 bases map to TRBD1. Germline V gene sequence: CDR1 SEHNR, CDR2 FQNEAQ (reference sequence). This CDR3 is 16 amino acids long. V trimming: 7 bases; J trimming: 4 bases; junction bases outside the gene matches: 12. The CDR3 here is CASIDKPGQAYNEQFF. The CDR3 coding sequence is TGTGCCAGCATCGATAAGCCGGGACAGGCATACAATGAGCAGTTCTTC.

J is TRBJ1-2 and V is TRBV6-1, with D perhaps TRBD1 (5 bases). Germline CDR1 MNHNS, CDR2 SASEGT. The CDR3 loop spans 12 amino acids. V lost 4 bases, J lost 4 bases, and 7 bases lay in between. CDR3 residues: CASSGQGYGYTF. The CDR3 coding sequence is TGTGCCAGCAGTGGGCAGGGCTATGGCTACACCTTC.

The chain has TRBV3-1 and TRBJ1-5, with D possibly being TRBD1 (5 bases). Germline V gene lookup returns CDR1 LGHDT and CDR2 YNNKEL (reference sequence). Trimming took 3 bases from V and 6 from J, leaving 18 bases between them. This CDR3 has 16 amino acids. The chain's CDR3 is CASSHTGAGRVQPQHF. DNA of the CDR3: TGTGCCAGCAGCCATACAGGTGCCGGAAGGGTTCAGCCCCAGCATTTT.

The rearrangement uses TRBV30 and TRBJ2-3; D unclear. Trimming took 0 bases from V and 0 from J, leaving 10 bases between them. Germline CDR1 is GTSNPN and CDR2 is SVGIG (reference sequence). The CDR3 extends over 15 amino acids. CDR3 sequence: CAWSVRLGSTDTQYF. DNA of the CDR3: TGTGCCTGGAGTGTACGCCTAGGGAGCACAGATACGCAGTATTTT.

The chain joins TRBV2 to TRBJ1-2; 7 bases agree with TRBD1. J gave up 4 bases and V 4 bases, and 3 bases lay outside the gene matches. Germline assignment: CDR1 SNHLY and CDR2 FYNNEI. This CDR3 has 13 amino acids. The CDR3 DNA reads as TGTGCCAGCAGTGTTCAGGGGGGCTATGGCTACACCTTC. Its translation: CASSVQGGYGYTF. The full variable domain, its missing parts supplied by reference TRBV2 and TRBJ1-2, is EPEVTQTPSHQVTQMGQEVILRCVPISNHLYFYWYRQILGQKVEFLVSFYNNEISEKSEIFDDQFSVERPDGSNFTLKIRSTKLEDSAMYFCASSVQGGYGYTFGSGTRLTVV.

This clonotype was seen only a few times. The junction departs from germline at one end; a sequencing error may be responsible. The genes are TRBV7-8 and TRBJ1-5; no firm D call. This CDR3 is 13 amino acids long. Germline CDR1 SGHVS, CDR2 FQNEAQ. CDR3 DNA: TGTGCCAGCAGCTTGGGAAGGAATCAGACCCAGCATTTT. It is translated as CASSLGRNQTQHF.